These 31 T cell receptor beta chains share one sample of origin, sequenced in a study of beta chain features in type 1 diabetes. Study results and limitations: TCRB CDR3s from Type 1 diabetes patients were moderately but significantly shorter in all four CD4+ subsets.

Every bit of the isolated RNA underwent reverse transcription, so sequencing read expressed TCRB transcripts. Profiling relied on immunoSEQ multiplex PCR, and the TCRdb table lists in-frame clones only, not all of them. This table has about 400,000 clones, roughly 13% appearing once. These receptors' targets are unknown. The sample taken for sequencing was naive CD4+ T cells from blood. Receptors were obtained from a woman aged 18-29 years with type 1 diabetes.

V is TRBV18 and J is TRBJ1-3; weak D call: TRBD1 (5 bases). Trimming removed 0 bases from V and 0 bases from J, with 12 bases in between. Germline assignment: CDR1 KGHSH and CDR2 LQKENI. The CDR3 runs 17 residues. In nucleotides, the CDR3 is TGTGCCAGCTCACCACCTTTTCAGGGCCACTCTGGAAACACCATATATTTT. Its translation: CASSPPFQGHSGNTIYF.

CDR3 coding DNA: TGTGCCATCGGAAACAGGGGACGCGAGCAGTACTTC. Protein sequence: CAIGNRGREQYF. This chain uses TRBV10-3 with TRBJ2-7; 7 bases fit TRBD1. The germline gives CDR1 ENHRY, CDR2 SYGVKD. V was pared by 8 bases and J by 6 bases, with 7 bases of the junction left unmatched. The CDR3 is 12 amino acids.

V gene TRBV30 combines with J gene TRBJ2-7, with 13 bases that match TRBD2. This CDR3 has 15 amino acids. The junction had 5 bases not matched to a gene; V was cut back by 1 base and J by 5 bases. The germline V gene encodes CDR1 GTSNPN and CDR2 SVGIG (reference sequence). The CDR3 region has the DNA TGTGCCTGGAGTGGCACTAGCGGGAGGGCCCACGAGCAGTACTTC. It translates to CAWSGTSGRAHEQYF.

This clone occurred a few times. This chain connects TRBV29-1 to TRBJ1-2; no firm D call. Germline CDR1 reads SQVTM; CDR2 reads ANQGSEA. Trimming stripped 0 bases from V and 13 bases from J, with 9 bases between. The CDR3 loop spans 10 amino acids. The CDR3 is CSVEDQRATF. CDR3 in DNA: TGCAGCGTTGAAGATCAGAGGGCCACCTTC.

This clone has only a few counts. The chain recombines TRBV7-3 with TRBJ2-1; possibly TRBD2 for D (7 bases). V dropped 2 bases and J dropped 7 bases, with 24 bases sitting between them. Germline CDR1 reads SGHTA; CDR2 reads FQGTGA. The CDR3 spans 18 residues. The DNA of the CDR3 is TGTGCCAGCAGCTTAGCGGGGGTGGGTGACAGGAAGATGAATGAGCAGTTCTTC. The encoded protein is CASSLAGVGDRKMNEQFF.

V is TRBV11-3 and J is TRBJ2-7; 7 bases fit TRBD2. Germline assignment: CDR1 SGHNT and CDR2 YENEEA. CDR3 size: 15 residues. Losses at the gene ends were 1 base for V and 3 bases for J; bases not matched to a gene: 6. The CDR3 protein is CASSLGSGEYYEQYF. In nucleotides, the CDR3 is TGTGCCAGCAGCTTAGGCAGCGGGGAATACTACGAGCAGTACTTC.

This chain links TRBV7-9 with TRBJ1-2; D is uncertain. Trimming removed 5 bases at V and 7 bases at J, with 8 bases between. CDR3 length: 11 amino acids. Germline-derived CDR1 and CDR2 are SEHNR and FQNEAQ (reference sequence). The DNA for the CDR3 is TGTGCCAGCAGCCCCCCGAGTGGCTACACCTTC. Amino acids: CASSPPSGYTF.

The chain couples TRBV4-1 to TRBJ1-1, with a weak D call TRBD1 (5 bases). Germline V gene data show CDR1 as MGHRA and CDR2 as YSYEKL. CDR3 size: 14 residues. V was cut by 0 bases and J by 7 bases, with 12 bases left in between. Here the CDR3 DNA reads TGCGCCAGCAGCCAAGACCCTAACAGGTTTGAAGCTTTCTTT. It is translated as CASSQDPNRFEAFF.

This clone was counted a few times. Additional DNA sequences in this sample encode the identical CDR3. The chain is built from TRBV7-2 and TRBJ2-5; D is uncertain. From germline, CDR1 is SGHTA and CDR2 FQGNSA. V was shortened by 3 bases and J by 2 bases, with 7 bases between the two germline ends. The CDR3 is made up of 13 amino acids. The CDR3 nucleotides read TGTGCCAGCAGCTTGGGCCAACAAGAGACCCAGTACTTC. It specifies CASSLGQQETQYF.

The chain employs TRBV28 and TRBJ1-2; 8 bases match TRBD1. The CDR3 length is 14 residues. The V gene's germline CDR1 is MDHEN and CDR2 SYDVKM. Unmatched junction bases numbered 12, after V lost 8 bases and J lost 7 bases. The CDR3 DNA is TGTGCCAGCCGTCAAACAGGGGGACGGGGTGGCTACACCTTC. This codes for CASRQTGGRGGYTF.

This chain joins TRBV18 and TRBJ2-1; 11 bases map to TRBD2. Losses at the gene ends were 0 bases for V and 10 bases for J; bases not matched to a gene: 8. This CDR3 contains 16 residues. The germline CDR1 and CDR2 sequences are KGHSH and LQKENI. Written as DNA, the CDR3 is TGTGCCAGCTCACCACCGCCGGGACTAGCGGTTCTCGAGCAGTTCTTC. It specifies CASSPPPGLAVLEQFF.

V is TRBV4-3 and J is TRBJ1-1, with a weak D call TRBD1 (6 bases). The CDR3 length is 13 residues. Between the trimmed V and J ends, which lost 5 bases and 1 base, there was a span of 8 bases. The V gene's germline CDR1 is LGHNA and CDR2 YSLEER. The CDR3 nucleotides are TGCGCCAGCAGCACGACAGGGAACACTGAAGCTTTCTTT. It is translated as CASSTTGNTEAFF.

This clone occurred a few times. V usage is TRBV30 and J usage is TRBJ1-2; D call uncertain. V lost 5 bases, J lost 7 bases, and 14 bases lay in between. CDR3 length: 12 residues. CDR1 and CDR2 (germline): GTSNPN, SVGIG (reference sequence). CDR3 nucleotides: TGTGCCTGGGGCCCTTGGAGGGCTGGCTACACCTTC. Protein sequence: CAWGPWRAGYTF.

This clone was recorded a few times. The CDR3 DNA follows: TGTGCCAGCAGCTTGGGGGACAGGGTCCTCCTTACTAACTATGGCTACACCTTC. Its translation: CASSLGDRVLLTNYGYTF. The chain combines TRBV7-2 with TRBJ1-2, with TRBD1 identical over 9 bases. This CDR3 has 18 amino acids. Germline V CDR1 and CDR2: SGHTA, FQGNSA. The ends lost 3 bases at V and 0 bases at J; junction bases unmatched: 11.

The chain is built from TRBV18 and TRBJ2-5; 7 nucleotides align to TRBD2. This CDR3 comprises 15 residues. V dropped 1 base and J dropped 4; count of bases not matched to a gene: 6. Germline V lookup: CDR1 KGHSH, CDR2 LQKENI. CDR3 protein: CASSPQAGVGETQYF. CDR3 bases: TGTGCCAGCTCACCACAGGCGGGGGTTGGAGAGACCCAGTACTTC.

The rearrangement links TRBV7-2 to TRBJ2-6; 9 bases are shared with TRBD2. The CDR3 loop spans 17 amino acids. Germline lookup yields CDR1 SGHTA and CDR2 FQGNSA. V was clipped by 1 base and J by 3 bases; unmatched bases: 4. The DNA for the CDR3 is TGTGCCAGCAGCTTAGTAGGCGGGAGGGTTGGGGCCAACGTCCTGACTTTC. Its translation is CASSLVGGRVGANVLTF.

This clone was counted a few times. The chain joins TRBV4-2 to TRBJ2-7; D perhaps matches TRBD2 (5 bases). Germline V gene lookup returns CDR1 LGHNA and CDR2 YNFKEQ. This CDR3 has 15 residues. The V gene lost 4 bases and the J gene lost 1 base, with 14 bases spanning the gap. Here the CDR3 reads CASSPRPTGSYEQYF. The CDR3 bases are TGTGCCAGCAGCCCTCGGCCTACGGGGTCCTACGAGCAGTACTTC.

This clone was picked up a small number of times. This chain links TRBV5-4 with TRBJ2-3; TRBD1 aligns across 8 bases. Trimming at V came to 4 bases and at J to 0 bases, leaving 4 bases not matched to a gene. The germline gives CDR1 SGHNT, CDR2 YYREEE (reference sequence). This CDR3 is 15 amino acids long. CDR3 DNA: TGTGCCAGCAGCCCTGGGACAGGTAGCACAGATACGCAGTATTTT. This translates into CASSPGTGSTDTQYF.

The chain uses TRBV5-4 and TRBJ2-3, with D possibly matching TRBD1 (6 bases). This CDR3 has 13 residues. Trimming shortened V by 5 bases and J by 4 bases, and 11 bases separated the two germline ends. Germline CDR1 reads SGHNT; CDR2 reads YYREEE (reference sequence). CDR3 in DNA: TGTGCCAGCAGAACGAGGACAGCAGATACGCAGTATTTT. Its protein product is CASRTRTADTQYF.

This clone was found a few times. The CDR3 protein is CASSYSPGGPRREQFF. DNA for the CDR3: TGTGCCAGCAGTTACTCGCCGGGAGGGCCGAGGCGTGAGCAGTTCTTC. The chain is built from TRBV6-5 and TRBJ2-1; 8 bases are shared with TRBD2. Germline lookup yields CDR1 MNHEY and CDR2 SVGAGI. Trimming at V came to 0 bases and at J to 9 bases, leaving 10 bases not matched to a gene. This CDR3 spans 16 amino acids.

There are a few counts of this clone. The gene calls are TRBV6-5 and TRBJ1-1; D is ambiguous. V was trimmed by 2 bases and J by 3 bases, leaving 7 bases between them. The germline V gene encodes CDR1 MNHEY and CDR2 SVGAGI. CDR3 size: 13 residues. CDR3 nucleotides: TGTGCCAGCAGTTACACCCGGGACACTGAAGCTTTCTTT. It specifies CASSYTRDTEAFF.

This clone was counted only a few times. The V and J genes are TRBV13 and TRBJ2-7; D is perhaps TRBD1 (5 bases). The CDR3 is made up of 13 amino acids. Trimming removed 6 bases at V and 3 bases at J, with 12 bases between. Germline CDR1 PRHDT, CDR2 FYEKMQ (reference sequence). CDR3 sequence reads: CASRPQGFYEQYF. The DNA of the CDR3 is TGTGCCAGCAGGCCTCAGGGCTTCTACGAGCAGTACTTC.

In this sample, this clone turned up a few times. Other DNA sequences of this sample code for an identical CDR3. The genes are TRBV5-1 and TRBJ2-1; 7 positions match TRBD1. Germline CDR1 is SGHRS and CDR2 is YFSETQ. The junction had 5 bases not matched to a gene; V was cut back by 1 base and J by 4 bases. The CDR3 extends over 15 amino acids. The CDR3: CASSLLGGGYNEQFF. CDR3 in DNA: TGCGCCAGCAGCTTGTTAGGGGGCGGGTACAATGAGCAGTTCTTC. The complete variable domain, with remaining parts taken from reference TRBV5-1 and TRBJ2-1, reads KAGVTQTPRYLIKTRGQQVTLSCSPISGHRSVSWYQQTPGQGLQFLFEYFSETQRNKGNFPGRFSGRQFSNSRSEMNVSTLELGDSALYLCASSLLGGGYNEQFFGPGTRLTVL.

This clone was observed a handful of times. This chain connects TRBV10-3 to TRBJ1-2; 7 nucleotides line up with TRBD1. The trim removed 11 bases at V and 2 bases at J, leaving 5 bases unmatched. The CDR3 loop spans 12 amino acids. Germline CDR1 ENHRY, CDR2 SYGVKD. As DNA, the CDR3 is TGTGCCGCGGGGGGACAGAACTATGGCTACACCTTC. It translates to CAAGGQNYGYTF.

V is TRBV4-1 and J is TRBJ1-2; D unclear. The CDR3 extends over 14 amino acids. Germline V gives CDR1 MGHRA, CDR2 YSYEKL. V lost 0 bases, J lost 2 bases, and 7 bases lay in between. CDR3 residues: CASSQEAVNYGYTF. CDR3 DNA: TGCGCCAGCAGCCAAGAAGCGGTCAACTATGGCTACACCTTC.

The chain combines TRBV7-9 with TRBJ2-1; no clear D gene. The V gene's germline CDR1 is SEHNR and CDR2 FQNEAQ (reference sequence). CDR3 length: 14 amino acids. Trimming pared 5 bases from V and 3 bases from J, leaving 11 bases between. The CDR3 region has the DNA TGTGCCAGCAGCCTCGAACTAAACTACAATGAGCAGTTCTTC. Amino acids: CASSLELNYNEQFF.

This clone came up a few times. The V gene is TRBV10-3, the J gene TRBJ2-7; weak D call: TRBD1 (6 bases). Germline CDR1 reads ENHRY; CDR2 reads SYGVKD. The CDR3 totals 14 residues. V lost 6 bases and J lost 7, with 19 bases in between. The CDR3 is CAIRERQDLMEQYF. The CDR3 DNA reads as TGTGCCATCAGGGAAAGACAGGACCTTATGGAGCAGTACTTC.

This clone was counted a few times. V is TRBV7-2 and J is TRBJ2-7; 10 bases are shared with TRBD2. The V gene end was trimmed by 4 bases and the J gene end by 2 bases; junction bases not matched to a gene: 5. Germline loops: CDR1 SGHTA, CDR2 FQGNSA. This CDR3 region has 15 residues. The CDR3 coding sequence is TGTGCCAGCAGCTCTCTAGCGGGGGCGCCCTACGAGCAGTACTTC. It is translated as CASSSLAGAPYEQYF. Looking up the rest from reference TRBV7-2 and TRBJ2-7 gives the full variable domain: GAGVSQSPSNKVTEKGKDVELRCDPISGHTALYWYRQSLGQGLEFLIYFQGNSAPDKSGLPSDRFSAERTGGSVSTLTIQRTQQEDSAVYLCASSSLAGAPYEQYFGPGTRLTVT.

The table lists this clone with a few counts. The genes are TRBV4-3 and TRBJ1-4, with D perhaps matching TRBD1 (5 bases). Germline V lookup: CDR1 LGHNA, CDR2 YSLEER. This CDR3 is 17 amino acids long. Trimming pared 0 bases from V and 7 bases from J, leaving 18 bases between. CDR3 coding DNA: TGCGCCAGCAGCCAAGAGGCCTATCAAGGGAGGGGTGAAAAACTGTTTTTT. Its translation is CASSQEAYQGRGEKLFF.

In this sample, this clone turned up a few times. The chain is built from TRBV5-4 and TRBJ2-1; 10 bases fit TRBD2. This CDR3 is 19 amino acids long. Germline V lookup: CDR1 SGHNT, CDR2 YYREEE (reference sequence). V dropped 4 bases and J dropped 0; count of bases not matched to a gene: 13. The DNA of the CDR3 is TGTGCCAGCAGCCGAGCGGGGGGGATCGGCCCCAGCTCCTACAATGAGCAGTTCTTC. This encodes CASSRAGGIGPSSYNEQFF.

This clone was seen a single time. J is TRBJ2-1 and V is TRBV5-4; tentative D call: TRBD2 (5 bases). This CDR3 spans 13 amino acids. Per germline, CDR1 SGHNT and CDR2 YYREEE (reference sequence). V shed 6 bases and J shed 5 bases, with 12 bases lying between them. As DNA, the CDR3 is TGTGCCAGCAACGACCTAGCAAACAATGAGCAGTTCTTC. Translating it yields CASNDLANNEQFF.